One sample yielded the 7 T cell receptor beta chains listed below, sequenced in a study of cytomegalovirus exposure and HLA in healthy donors (dated by TCRdb to 2016 to 2017). Libraries were built with the immunoSEQ multiplex PCR assay. The multiplex PCR relied on a mix of 60 forward primers for TCR Vbeta segments and 13 reverse primers for TCR Jbeta segments. What TCRdb holds here is the immuneACCESS table cut down to in-frame rearrangements. Part of the clones is not present; checked against another copy, under half of the missing clones reflect an unresolved V gene, and the others are unexplained. Across this sample there are 150,000 to 200,000 clones, with around 81% seen only once. Around 2% of the sample belongs to the ten largest clones. The sequenced sample was PBMCs. These receptors all come from a man younger than 30 in good health and CMV-seronegative.

This clone occurred once. This rearrangement joins TRBV6-4 to TRBJ2-2; maybe TRBD1 (6 bases). Deletions cut 3 bases from V and 1 base from J, with 6 bases between. CDR1 is MRHNA, CDR2 SNTAGT, per germline. This CDR3 is 14 amino acids long. CDR3 region: CASSEQGNTGELFF. CDR3 DNA sequence: TGTGCCAGCAGTGAACAGGGGAACACCGGGGAGCTGTTTTTT.

This clone was counted between two and nine times. The V and J genes are TRBV30 and TRBJ2-1, with D perhaps TRBD2 (6 bases). Deletions cut 4 bases from V and 3 bases from J, with 10 bases between. The germline V gene has CDR1 GTSNPN and CDR2 SVGIG (reference sequence). The CDR3 totals 13 residues. The CDR3 DNA is TGTGCCTGGAAAGGCGGGAACTACAATGAGCAGTTCTTC. Amino acid sequence: CAWKGGNYNEQFF.

The chain employs TRBV7-8 and TRBJ2-2; 10 bases align to TRBD2. Germline CDR1 is SGHVS and CDR2 is FQNEAQ. With 8 bases clipped from V and 4 bases from J, the junction kept 7 bases outside the gene matches. The CDR3 is 15 residues long. CDR3 bases: TGTGCCAGCTCTGAGCGGGGGGGCGGCACCGGGGAGCTGTTTTTT. Protein: CASSERGGGTGELFF. Together with reference TRBV7-8 and TRBJ2-2, the CDR3 gives the full variable domain: GAGVSQSPRYKVAKRGQDVALRCDPISGHVSLFWYQQALGQGPEFLTYFQNEAQLDKSGLPSDRFFAERPEGSVSTLKIQRTQQEDSAVYLCASSERGGGTGELFFGEGSRLTVL.

V and J are TRBV10-3 and TRBJ2-7; 7 bases align to TRBD1. After removal of 4 bases from V and 3 bases from J, the junction contained 3 bases not matched to a gene. There are 13 residues in the CDR3. CDR1 and CDR2 from the germline V gene are ENHRY and SYGVKD. The CDR3 DNA reads as TGTGCCATCAGTGGACAGGGAATCTACGAGCAGTACTTC. Protein sequence: CAISGQGIYEQYF.

The rearrangement joins TRBV28 to TRBJ1-1; D is perhaps TRBD1 (5 bases). CDR3 length: 14 residues. The V and J ends lost 8 bases and 5 bases respectively, with 18 bases between them. Germline V gene lookup returns CDR1 MDHEN and CDR2 SYDVKM. CDR3 in amino acids: CASSWGGSRTEAFF. The DNA of the CDR3 is TGTGCCAGCTCATGGGGGGGGAGTAGGACTGAAGCTTTCTTT.

J is TRBJ1-6 and V is TRBV5-4; D might be TRBD1 (5 bases). The germline V and J ends were trimmed by 2 bases and 7 bases, with 10 bases remaining between them. The germline V gene has CDR1 SGHNT and CDR2 YYREEE (reference sequence). The CDR3 spans 14 residues. The CDR3: CASSLGTKNSPLHF. DNA for the CDR3: TGTGCCAGCAGCTTAGGGACTAAAAATTCACCCCTCCACTTT.

The chain combines TRBV11-3 with TRBJ2-1, with 13 bases that match TRBD2. In germline, CDR1 is SGHNT, CDR2 YENEEA. Trimming removed 5 bases from V and 10 bases from J; junction bases left unmatched: 8. This CDR3 has 15 amino acids. As DNA, the CDR3 is TGTGCCAGCAGCCCCGGGACTAGCGGGGATAGGGAGCAGTTCTTC. It yields the protein CASSPGTSGDREQFF.